This T cell receptor (beta chain) appears in the sequencing data of a study of blood T cell repertoires in COVID-19. Some clones are missing from TCRdb's copy, which holds only in-frame ones; the method was immunoSEQ multiplex PCR. There are approximately 58,000 clones in the sample; more than 80% occur only once, and over 8% lies in the top ten. The sequenced sample consisted of peripheral blood. This TCR came from a woman older than 75 with active COVID-19.

The CDR3 DNA follows: TGTGCCAGTAGTATCATACCCTCGAGAATTACAGGGGCCCGAAATTCACCCCTCCACTTT. Protein product: CASSIIPSRITGARNSPLHF. The chain joins TRBV19 to TRBJ1-6, with 7 bases fitting TRBD1. The CDR3 is 20 residues long. Germline-derived CDR1 and CDR2 are LNHDA and SQIVND (reference sequence). Unmatched junction bases numbered 21, after V lost 3 bases and J lost 7 bases.